The entry below gives a single T cell receptor (beta chain) sequence along with its context. A single count supports this clone. Its antigen specificity is not known. Per-base qualities were not stored, and no clone one base away is much larger. This entry comes from a study of T cell responses to AZD1222 COVID-19 vaccine (dated by TCRdb to the early 2020s). Background on the whole study: A total of about 230 trial participants underwent TCR sequencing, of whom some 210 received two doses of AZD1222 and some 25 received two doses of the MenACWY control vaccine. Enrollment into the trials was organized by age into subgroups of 18-55, 56-69 and 70-plus years, and those subgroups contained roughly 150, 30 and 60 TCR-sequenced participants, respectively. What the work shows at the level of the full study, not this receptor alone: Conclusions about previously exposed vaccinees are limited because only 5 or 6 AZD1222 recipients were SARS-CoV-2 seropositive at baseline. The 56-69-year group was small, and its depth increase did not reach significance, likely because of low power. Most participants were white British and females outnumbered males, and the authors suggested that clonal diversity may have been underestimated. The whole spike protein was spanned by vaccine-associated CD4 TCRs, and dominant responses were seen in regions 160-218 and 743-854. Spike-specific TCR breadth and depth rose significantly after two AZD1222 doses compared with day 0 and with MenACWY recipients. Nearly half of unique spike-specific TCRs reportedly recognized epitopes outside regions mutated in the B.1.351 and B.1.1.7 variants. Because no samples from the day 14 peak response were available, repertoires could be characterized only after the peak T cell response.

The CDR3 regions of human TCRbeta chains were subjected to immunosequencing. The authors processed their data as follows. TCRs in the repertoires were matched against a reference library of SARS-CoV-2-specific TCRs that had been generated with the MIRA antigen-specificity platform. Breadth was defined as the fraction of unique TCRs that were SARS-CoV-2-associated, and depth was defined as the fraction of total T cells that were SARS-CoV-2-associated. Each spike-specific TCR was assigned to its reactive spike region and to a CD4 or CD8 class using the MIRA data. Log10-transformed breadth and depth values were compared by one-way ANOVA with Sidak's multiple comparisons tests. Sourced from immuneACCESS, this table was stored by TCRdb with only in-frame sequences that have V and J called. A share of the clones is absent; for the studies checked, an unresolved V gene accounts for under half, and the remainder has no known explanation. Clonal size and the V and J genes are those of that table, whereas D and trimming came from the DNA. The sample table records 120,000 or so clones; 65% to 90% of these occur just once. The ten largest clones represent roughly a quarter of the sample.

The CDR3 covers 19 residues, taking in both the cysteine and the phenylalanine. Only the CDR3 region is kept as DNA, spanning 57 bases read in frame from base 1. CDR1 and CDR2, per the germline V gene, are SGDLS and YYNGEE. V lost 2 bases and J lost 0 bases, and the count of bases not matched to a germline gene is 14. The sample's time point, from its label and the paper: about 28 days (+/-7) after the second vaccine dose. AZD1222 recipients whose second dose came at about 4 weeks and those whose second dose came at about 12 weeks were combined into one group, since spike-specific TCR depth and breadth did not differ between the two schedules. Vaccinee samples were obtained from the UK trials COV001 and COV002, which included a single-blind randomized controlled phase 2/3 trial of AZD1222 (ChAdOx1 nCoV-19) in healthy adults. For TCRbeta chain sequencing, PBMC samples from trial participants were taken at day 0 and at day 28 after the second dose.

This clonotype originated in an adult who received the AZD1222 COVID-19 vaccine. This material consisted of peripheral blood, taken 28 days after the second AZD1222 dose. The rearrangement joined TRBV9 to TRBJ1-3; 7 bases in between match TRBD1. The DNA is TGTGCCAGCAGCGTCGATCCACCGACAGGGTTGCTCTCTGGAAACACCATATATTTT. It is translated as CASSVDPPTGLLSGNTIYF.